The rows below give T cell receptor beta chains drawn from one sample of a study of blood T cell repertoires in COVID-19. Libraries were prepared by immunoSEQ multiplex PCR; TCRdb keeps only in-frame clonotypes and omits some of them. Among 250,000 to 350,000 clones listed, roughly 85% were seen once. The sample taken for sequencing was peripheral blood. The receptor source for this set is a woman aged 25 to 39 with active or convalescent COVID-19. CDR3s include the opening cysteine and the closing phenylalanine or tryptophan. The D gene is left open where the match is weak. Rows give clone size only sometimes, using once, few, many, or a class for an expanded clone.

d_gene	v_gene	j_gene	abundance	len	CDR3aa	CDR3nt
NA	TRBV10-1	TRBJ1-1	few	13	CATNPKWNTEAFF	TGCGCCACCAACCCTAAGTGGAACACTGAAGCTTTCTTT
NA	TRBV7-3	TRBJ1-2	NA	13	CASSFRGGYGYTF	TGTGCCAGCAGCTTCAGGGGAGGGTATGGCTACACCTTC
TRBD2	TRBV7-8	TRBJ2-7	once	16	CASSLDSGGAPFEQYF	TGTGCCAGCAGTCTAGATAGCGGGGGGGCTCCCTTCGAGCAGTACTTC
TRBD1	TRBV14	TRBJ2-7	NA	14	CASSRTGAVGAQYF	TGTGCCAGCAGCCGGACAGGGGCAGTCGGGGCGCAGTACTTC
TRBD1	TRBV19	TRBJ1-2	NA	13	CASSAGTENGYTF	TGTGCCAGCTCCGCCGGGACAGAAAATGGCTACACCTTC
TRBD1	TRBV3-1/TRBV3-2	TRBJ1-1	NA	14	CASSITGVDTEAFF	TGTGCCAGCAGCATCACAGGGGTTGACACTGAAGCTTTCTTT
NA	TRBV27	TRBJ2-7	NA	13	CASRLGDENEQYF	TGTGCCAGCCGCCTCGGGGATGAGAACGAGCAGTACTTC
NA	TRBV6-1	TRBJ1-6	NA	16	CASSAGIVAEGSPLHF	TGTGCCAGCAGTGCTGGGATAGTGGCTGAGGGTTCACCCCTCCACTTT
TRBD1	TRBV7-3	TRBJ2-7	NA	13	CASSWTGGLEQYF	TGTGCCAGCAGCTGGACAGGGGGATTAGAGCAGTACTTC
TRBD2	TRBV4-2	TRBJ2-1	NA	16	CASSPGGFSSYNEQFF	TGTGCCAGCAGCCCCGGGGGGTTCAGCTCCTACAATGAGCAGTTCTTC
NA	TRBV12-3/TRBV12-4	TRBJ1-2	few	13	CASSLRGSDGYTF	TGTGCCAGCAGTTTACGGGGGTCTGATGGCTACACCTTC
TRBD1	TRBV7-8	TRBJ2-7	NA	14	CASSLAGGPYEQYF	TGTGCCAGCAGCTTAGCAGGGGGCCCCTACGAGCAGTACTTC
NA	TRBV25-1	TRBJ1-4	NA	15	CASSDRGPPEEKLFF	TGTGCCAGCAGTGACAGGGGTCCGCCCGAGGAAAAACTGTTTTTT
NA	TRBV4-3	TRBJ1-1	once	15	CASSQDRQLNTEAFF	TGCGCCAGCAGCCAAGATCGACAGTTGAACACTGAAGCTTTCTTT
NA	TRBV19	TRBJ1-5	NA	15	CASSIGGNSNQPQHF	TGTGCCAGTAGTATAGGGGGCAATAGCAATCAGCCCCAGCATTTT
TRBD1	TRBV7-3	TRBJ2-1	NA	17	CASSPGYRDSSYNEQFF	TGTGCCAGCAGCCCAGGTTACCGGGACAGCTCCTACAATGAGCAGTTCTTC
NA	TRBV4-3	TRBJ1-1	few	14	CASSQGGRNTEAFF	TGCGCCAGCAGCCAAGGGGGCAGAAACACTGAAGCTTTCTTT
TRBD2	TRBV18	TRBJ2-1	NA	17	CASSPPLAGGGSNEQFF	TGTGCCAGCTCACCCCCTCTAGCGGGGGGCGGCTCTAATGAGCAGTTCTTC
TRBD1	TRBV18	TRBJ1-2	NA	16	CASSPWTGGESYGYTF	TGTGCCAGCTCACCGTGGACAGGGGGCGAGAGTTATGGCTACACCTTC
TRBD1	TRBV29-1	TRBJ2-7	NA	13	CSVAGTGLYEQYF	TGCAGCGTCGCCGGGACAGGGCTCTACGAGCAGTACTTC
TRBD1	TRBV6-6	TRBJ2-3	NA	14	CASSRTGGADTQYF	TGTGCCAGCAGCAGGACAGGGGGCGCAGATACGCAGTATTTT
NA	TRBV6-5	TRBJ1-5	NA	13	CASSWGGEQPQHF	TGTGCCAGCAGTTGGGGGGGCGAACAGCCCCAGCATTTT
NA	TRBV25-1	TRBJ1-6	NA	15	CASSEWGGTGSPLHF	TGTGCCAGCAGTGAATGGGGAGGGACGGGTTCACCCCTCCACTTT
NA	TRBV28	TRBJ1-1	few	15	CASSLRSGTNTEAFF	TGTGCCAGCAGTCTCCGGAGCGGAACGAACACTGAAGCTTTCTTT
NA	TRBV7-9	TRBJ1-1	NA	13	CASSSHANTEAFF	TGTGCCAGCAGTTCACATGCGAACACTGAAGCTTTCTTT
NA	TRBV7-9	TRBJ2-7	NA	13	CASSLRQAEEQYF	TGTGCCAGCAGCTTACGACAGGCGGAGGAGCAGTACTTC
NA	TRBV7-9	TRBJ2-7	NA	15	CASSLVAGQIYEQYF	TGTGCCAGCAGCTTAGTAGCAGGGCAGATCTACGAGCAGTACTTC
TRBD1	TRBV9	TRBJ1-1	NA	14	CASSAWTGNTEAFF	TGTGCCAGCAGCGCTTGGACAGGAAACACTGAAGCTTTCTTT
TRBD2	TRBV7-2	TRBJ2-1	NA	14	CASSLNLAVMEQFF	TGTGCCAGCAGCTTAAATCTAGCGGTCATGGAGCAGTTCTTC
NA	TRBV30	TRBJ1-1	NA	15	CAWISGRDMNTEAFF	TGTGCCTGGATAAGCGGGAGAGACATGAACACTGAAGCTTTCTTT
NA	TRBV5-4	TRBJ1-3	few	12	CASSFLGNTIYF	TGTGCCAGCAGCTTTCTAGGAAACACCATATATTTT
NA	TRBV6-6	TRBJ1-3	once	14	CASTVGQTGNTIYF	TGTGCCAGCACTGTAGGACAGACTGGAAACACCATATATTTT
NA	TRBV5-5	TRBJ1-1	NA	14	CASSLVYGNTEAFF	TGTGCCAGCAGCTTGGTTTACGGGAACACTGAAGCTTTCTTT
NA	TRBV6-2/TRBV6-3	TRBJ2-1	NA	17	CASTPFKRLHSYNEQFF	TGTGCCAGCACCCCCTTCAAGCGCCTCCACTCCTACAATGAGCAGTTCTTC
NA	TRBV7-8	TRBJ1-1	few	14	CASSSDRGGGEAFF	TGTGCCAGCAGCTCTGACCGAGGTGGGGGGGAAGCTTTCTTT
TRBD2	TRBV7-3	TRBJ2-5	few	13	CASSGGGAETQYF	TGTGCCAGCTCTGGCGGGGGGGCAGAGACCCAGTACTTC
NA	TRBV11-2	TRBJ2-3	NA	16	CASRAPTRVGTDTQYF	TGTGCCAGCAGGGCCCCCACCAGGGTAGGGACAGATACGCAGTATTTT
TRBD1	TRBV5-4	TRBJ1-3	NA	17	CASSLEPSDRVGNTIYF	TGTGCCAGCAGCTTGGAGCCCTCGGACAGGGTAGGAAACACCATATATTTT
NA	TRBV12-3/TRBV12-4	TRBJ1-1	NA	11	CASSQQGEAFF	TGTGCCAGCAGCCAACAGGGTGAAGCTTTCTTT
NA	TRBV18	TRBJ1-5	NA	14	CASSPGQGNQPQHF	TGTGCCAGCTCACCTGGGCAGGGGAATCAGCCCCAGCATTTT
NA	TRBV15	TRBJ1-2	few	15	CATSPPGTGNYGYTF	TGTGCCACCAGCCCCCCCGGGACTGGTAACTATGGCTACACCTTC
NA	TRBV5-8	TRBJ2-2	NA	17	CARPRGPGGRLTGELFF	TGTGCCAGACCGAGGGGGCCGGGGGGGCGCCTCACCGGGGAGCTGTTTTTT
NA	TRBV4-3	TRBJ2-1	NA	14	CASSQDTSRNEQFF	TGCGCCAGCAGCCAAGATACTAGTAGGAATGAGCAGTTCTTC
NA	TRBV25-1	TRBJ1-3	few	14	CASSPLGGGNTIYF	TGTGCCAGCAGTCCCCTGGGGGGAGGAAACACCATATATTTT
NA	TRBV27	TRBJ2-5	NA	14	CASSRVGVRETQYF	TGTGCCAGCAGCCGGGTCGGGGTTAGGGAGACCCAGTACTTC
NA	TRBV5-1	TRBJ2-7	NA	15	CASPGPRGAAYEQYF	TGCGCCAGCCCCGGCCCCCGGGGGGCAGCCTACGAGCAGTACTTC
TRBD2	TRBV18	TRBJ2-3	NA	16	CASSPPRAGGTDTQYF	TGTGCCAGCTCACCACCGCGGGCGGGGGGCACAGATACGCAGTATTTT
TRBD2	TRBV3-1/TRBV3-2	TRBJ2-7	NA	16	CASSQDKAGGPNEQYF	TGTGCCAGCAGCCAAGATAAAGCGGGGGGGCCTAACGAGCAGTACTTC
NA	TRBV13	TRBJ2-3	NA	15	CASSLDGALTDTQYF	TGTGCCAGCAGCTTAGATGGGGCACTCACAGATACGCAGTATTTT
NA	TRBV21-1	TRBJ1-1	NA	20	CASSAIRVGGQGTSGTEAFF	TGTGCCAGCAGTGCTATTCGAGTGGGGGGACAGGGGACGTCGGGCACTGAAGCTTTCTTT
NA	TRBV7-2	TRBJ1-5	once	16	CASSLSSGTTNQPQHF	TGTGCCAGCAGCTTGAGCTCTGGGACAACCAATCAGCCCCAGCATTTT
NA	TRBV5-8	TRBJ1-5	NA	13	CASSSEGGQPQHF	TGTGCCAGCAGCTCGGAGGGTGGTCAGCCCCAGCATTTT
NA	TRBV6-5	TRBJ1-2	few	14	CASSLQGRGYGYTF	TGTGCCAGCAGCCTGCAGGGGCGAGGCTATGGCTACACCTTC
NA	TRBV21-1	TRBJ1-2	NA	17	CASSLIKPGQGANGYTF	TGTGCCAGCAGCCTAATTAAACCGGGACAGGGGGCTAATGGCTACACCTTC
NA	TRBV2	TRBJ2-3	NA	13	CASSDVSTDTQYF	TGTGCCAGCAGTGACGTAAGCACAGATACGCAGTATTTT
NA	TRBV5-6	TRBJ1-6	NA	15	CASSLVRGYNSPLHF	TGTGCCAGCAGCTTGGTACGGGGTTATAATTCACCCCTCCACTTT
NA	TRBV5-6	TRBJ2-5	NA	14	CASSLGQWGETQYF	TGTGCCAGCAGCTTGGGACAGTGGGGAGAGACCCAGTACTTC
NA	TRBV10-3	TRBJ1-6	NA	16	CAISGTTRVGGSPLHF	TGTGCCATCAGTGGGACGACGAGGGTTGGAGGCTCACCCCTCCACTTT
TRBD1	TRBV5-4	TRBJ2-4	NA	15	CASSSGTGDKNIQYF	TGTGCCAGCAGCTCGGGGACAGGGGACAAAAACATTCAGTACTTC
TRBD2	TRBV7-7	TRBJ2-5	NA	17	CASSPWTPGTSGIAQYF	TGTGCTAGCAGCCCTTGGACCCCCGGGACTAGCGGAATAGCCCAGTACTTC